This TCR beta chain was sequenced in a study of blood T cell repertoires in COVID-19. For the study at large: In each case, the material was cDNA or gDNA derived from T cells, B-cell-depleted T cells, or PBMCs.

Per the authors' pipeline: Counts of nucleated cells, estimated from reference gene primer amplification, were obtained. The method was immunoSEQ multiplex PCR; TCRdb's version includes in-frame clones alone and lacks a portion of them. V and J calls and clone size are given by that table; D and trimming were obtained from the DNA. The sample includes about 120,000 clones, 80% to 90% of them seen just once. Germline loops: CDR1 SGHAT, CDR2 FQNNGV. Trimming removed 6 bases at V and 0 bases at J, with 19 bases between. This CDR3 is built from 17 residues. The V and J genes are TRBV11-2 and TRBJ2-3; the D gene is possibly TRBD2 (7 bases). Source material: peripheral blood. This receptor was identified in a man aged 35-49 years with acute or convalescent COVID-19. The CDR3 bases are TGTGCCAGCAGTCCGGAGGGGGGACTAACTAGCACAGATACGCAGTATTTT. Amino acids: CASSPEGGLTSTDTQYF.